This T cell receptor beta chain emerged from a study of blood T cell repertoires in COVID-19. The wider study: Both acute and convalescent COVID-19 samples were obtained from the United States, Italy and Spain.

This CDR3 is 13 amino acids long. Trimming stripped 5 bases from V and 12 bases from J, with 16 bases between. Per germline, CDR1 SGHAT and CDR2 FQNNGV. Study processing details: By means of reference gene primer amplification, nucleated cell counts were estimated. TCRdb keeps only in-frame clones here, not all; method: immunoSEQ multiplex PCR. That table supplies the V and J calls and clone size; D and trimming were determined from the DNA. The sample lists 140,000 to 150,000 clones; about 90% were seen once. Cohorts were determined from participant-reported clinical history. Within the 2 weeks before study entry, each person in the exposed group met a COVID-19 case.

V and J are TRBV11-2 and TRBJ1-4; no clear D. Sequenced sample: PBMCs or T cells enriched from blood (not recorded which). This TCR was sampled from a woman aged 40 to 50 who had been exposed to COVID-19. The CDR3 sequence: CASSPQSGLELFF. The DNA for the CDR3 is TGTGCCAGCAGCCCCCAGAGCGGTTTGGAACTGTTTTTT.